This T cell receptor beta chain was observed in a study of shared clonotypes between healthy human individuals. Profiling relied on immunoSEQ multiplex PCR, and the TCRdb table lists in-frame clones only, not all of them. The sample includes about 2 million clones, about 95% of them seen just once. V shed 1 base and J shed 0 bases, with 7 bases lying between them. CDR3 length: 16 residues. CDR1 and CDR2 from the germline V gene are SEHNR and FQNEAQ (reference sequence). CD45RO-negative CD8 cells positively selected for CCR7 made up the naive population, which excluded terminally differentiated effector memory CD45RA+ cells.

This TCR derives from a man aged 18 to 29 in good health. The sample comprised naive CD8+ T cells sorted from blood. This chain joins TRBV7-9 and TRBJ2-6; D might be TRBD1 (5 bases). CDR3 in DNA: TGTGCCAGCAGCTTAGGGGGCTCCTCTGGGGCCAACGTCCTGACTTTC. Amino acids: CASSLGGSSGANVLTF.